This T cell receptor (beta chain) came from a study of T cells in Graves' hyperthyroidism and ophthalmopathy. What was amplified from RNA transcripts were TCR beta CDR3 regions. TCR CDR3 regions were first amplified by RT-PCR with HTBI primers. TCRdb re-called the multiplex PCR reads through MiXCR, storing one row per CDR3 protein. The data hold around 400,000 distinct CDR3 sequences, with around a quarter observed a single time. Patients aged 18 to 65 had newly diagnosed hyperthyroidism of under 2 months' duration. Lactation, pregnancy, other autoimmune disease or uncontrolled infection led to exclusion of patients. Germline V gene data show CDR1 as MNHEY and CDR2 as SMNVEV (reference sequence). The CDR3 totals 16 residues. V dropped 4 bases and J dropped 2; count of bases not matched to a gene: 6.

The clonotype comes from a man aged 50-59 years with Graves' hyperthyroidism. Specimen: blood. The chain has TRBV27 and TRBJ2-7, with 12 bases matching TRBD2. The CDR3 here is CASSYMSSGRAYEQYF. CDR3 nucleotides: TGTGCCAGCAGTTACATGTCTAGCGGGAGGGCCTACGAGCAGTACTTC.